These T cell receptor beta chains were read from a single sample in a study of T cell responses to AZD1222 COVID-19 vaccine. Here immunoSEQ multiplex PCR was the method, and the copy in TCRdb shows in-frame clones only, minus some. Of 46,000 or so clones listed, 90% are singletons. The sequenced sample was peripheral blood, obtained 28 days after the second AZD1222 dose. The receptors originated from an adult who received the AZD1222 COVID-19 vaccine. The CDR3 runs from the conserved cysteine through the conserved F or W. A D gene is named only where the DNA matches it firmly. Rows may omit the clone size; those that give it use once, few, many or a size class.

d_call | clone_size | j_call | v_call | cdr3_nt | cdr3_aa
NA | NA | TRBJ2-2 | TRBV19 | TGTGCCAGTAGTATTATGTCTTCCGGGGAGCTGTTTTTT | CASSIMSSGELFF
NA | NA | TRBJ2-3 | TRBV11-2 | TGTGCCAGCAGCTTAACAGCGGGTCCAGATACGCAGTATTTT | CASSLTAGPDTQYF
NA | NA | TRBJ1-4 | TRBV5-5 | TGTGCCAGCGGGCGAATATCGGGAGAAAAACTGTTTTTT | CASGRISGEKLFF
NA | NA | TRBJ1-5 | TRBV3-1/TRBV3-2 | TGTGCCAGCAGCCAAGACATAGGGTCTCAGCCCCAGCATTTT | CASSQDIGSQPQHF
NA | NA | TRBJ1-4 | TRBV11-2 | TGTGCCAGCAGCCAGGGCCGGGTTTGGGAAAAACTGTTTTTT | CASSQGRVWEKLFF
TRBD1 | few | TRBJ1-1 | TRBV7-2 | TGTGCCAGCAGCATAAGAGGGACAGCAAAATTAGGGACTGAAGCTTTCTTT | CASSIRGTAKLGTEAFF
TRBD1 | NA | TRBJ1-2 | TRBV3-1/TRBV3-2 | TGTGCCAGCAGCCGTGACAGGGGGCTCGATGGCTACACCTTC | CASSRDRGLDGYTF
TRBD1 | few | TRBJ1-1 | TRBV25-1 | TGTGCCAGCAGTGAATATCAGCAGGGGGCTACTTTCTTT | CASSEYQQGATFF
NA | NA | TRBJ1-3 | TRBV5-1 | TGCGCCAGCAGCCCCGGACTATCTAACACCATATATTTT | CASSPGLSNTIYF
NA | NA | TRBJ1-4 | TRBV5-1 | TGCGCCAGCAGCCCAGGCACAGCAACTAATGAAAAACTGTTTTTT | CASSPGTATNEKLFF
NA | once | TRBJ1-3 | TRBV7-9 | TGTGCCATCCACGCGGGGGGAAACACCATATATTTT | CAIHAGGNTIYF